The 17 T cell receptor beta chains reported below all come from one sample, sequenced in a study of technical replicates of blood from a handful of donors. Clones were sequenced by immunoSEQ multiplex PCR, and TCRdb holds only the in-frame ones, with some missing. The table lists 65,000 to 90,000 clones, approximately 98% of them singletons. The sequencing sample was made of T cells isolated from PBMCs. These receptors originate from a human donor in good health.

The chain recombines TRBV5-1 with TRBJ1-3, with 9 positions matching TRBD1. V trimming: 3 bases; J trimming: 3 bases; junction bases outside the gene matches: 7. The CDR3 has 16 residues. Per germline, CDR1 SGHRS and CDR2 YFSETQ. CDR3 protein: CASSSSGTGFGNTIYF. CDR3 in DNA: TGCGCCAGCAGCTCTTCCGGGACAGGGTTTGGAAACACCATATATTTT.

The chain uses TRBV14 and TRBJ2-1; no reliable D call. V was pared by 2 bases and J by 4 bases, with 9 bases between. The CDR3 has 14 residues. CDR1 is SGHDN and CDR2 is FVKESK in the germline V gene. Here the CDR3 reads CASSQLLIYNEQFF. In DNA form, the CDR3 reads TGTGCCAGCAGCCAACTACTTATTTACAATGAGCAGTTCTTC. The full variable domain, with the rest looked up from reference TRBV14 and TRBJ2-1, is EAGVTQFPSHSVIEKGQTVTLRCDPISGHDNLYWYRRVMGKEIKFLLHFVKESKQDESGMPNNRFLAERTGGTYSTLKVQPAELEDSGVYFCASSQLLIYNEQFFGPGTRLTVL.

The rearrangement links TRBV4-3 to TRBJ2-7, with D perhaps matching TRBD2 (5 bases). V was trimmed by 1 base and J by 1 base, leaving 11 bases between them. The germline V gene has CDR1 LGHNA and CDR2 YSLEER. The CDR3 has 15 residues. This CDR3 is CASSQVKEGSYEQYF. CDR3 nucleotides: TGCGCCAGCAGCCAAGTGAAAGAGGGTTCCTACGAGCAGTACTTC.

CDR3 region: CASASSGRFAAGANVLTF. The CDR3 nucleotides are TGTGCCAGCGCCTCTAGCGGGAGATTTGCTGCTGGGGCCAACGTCCTGACTTTC. The genes are TRBV28 and TRBJ2-6; TRBD2 aligns across 10 bases. V lost 8 bases, J lost 2 bases, and 12 bases stayed unmatched. CDR3 size: 18 residues. Germline-derived CDR1 and CDR2 are MDHEN and SYDVKM.

In its sample, this clone was seen once. This chain joins TRBV5-5 and TRBJ1-2; 8 bases fit TRBD1. The CDR3 contains 15 residues. V shed 0 bases, J shed 4 bases, and the junction held 5 bases outside the gene matches. The V gene's germline CDR1 is SGHKS and CDR2 YYEKEE (reference sequence). The CDR3 DNA is TGTGCCAGCAGCTTGGAGGACAGGGCACGCTATGGCTACACCTTC. The encoded protein is CASSLEDRARYGYTF.

The table lists this clone with a count of one. This chain joins TRBV6-6 and TRBJ1-2, with D possibly being TRBD1 (6 bases). Trimming cost V 7 bases and J 1 base, with 16 bases left between them. Germline V gives CDR1 MNHNY, CDR2 SVGAGI (reference sequence). This CDR3 has 15 amino acids. DNA for the CDR3: TGTGCCAGCACGCGGACAGCCTACTTTAACTATGGCTACACCTTC. Translation gives CASTRTAYFNYGYTF.

This clone was seen just once. This rearrangement joins TRBV7-2 to TRBJ1-5; D may be TRBD1 (6 bases). CDR1 and CDR2 (germline): SGHTA, FQGNSA. This CDR3 spans 16 amino acids. The germline V and J ends were trimmed by 3 bases and 6 bases, with 18 bases remaining between them. The CDR3 here is CASSFDGTRSSQPQHF. The CDR3 nucleotides are TGTGCCAGCAGCTTTGATGGGACAAGGTCTTCTCAGCCCCAGCATTTT.

The gene calls are TRBV5-4 and TRBJ2-1; D is undetermined. The V gene's germline CDR1 is SGHNT and CDR2 YYREEE (reference sequence). V was pared by 4 bases and J by 8 bases, with 7 bases between. The CDR3 has 11 residues. The CDR3 protein is CASSAVDEQFF. As DNA, the CDR3 is TGTGCCAGCAGCGCGGTGGATGAGCAGTTCTTC. Combining the CDR3 with reference TRBV5-4 and TRBJ2-1 gives the whole variable domain ETGVTQSPTHLIKTRGQQVTLRCSSQSGHNTVSWYQQALGQGPQFIFQYYREEENGRGNFPPRFSGLQFPNYSSELNVNALELDDSALYLCASSAVDEQFFGPGTRLTVL.

This chain joins TRBV7-9 and TRBJ1-2, with 9 bases lining up with TRBD1. The germline CDR1 and CDR2 sequences are SEHNR and FQNEAQ (reference sequence). V shed 5 bases, J shed 3 bases, and the junction held 4 bases outside the gene matches. The CDR3 covers 14 residues. CDR3 protein: CASSPRTGDYGYTF. CDR3 coding DNA: TGTGCCAGCAGCCCAAGGACAGGGGACTATGGCTACACCTTC.

The chain uses TRBV4-1 and TRBJ2-5; 8 bases match TRBD2. The CDR3 consists of 15 residues. V trimming: 3 bases; J trimming: 4 bases; junction bases outside the gene matches: 7. The germline gives CDR1 MGHRA, CDR2 YSYEKL. The CDR3 loop reads CASSHLSGSGETQYF. DNA for the CDR3: TGCGCCAGCAGCCACTTAAGCGGGAGTGGAGAGACCCAGTACTTC.

Here the CDR3 DNA reads TGTGCCAGCAGCTCAGAGTTCGGGTTTGGTAATGGACTGTTTTTT. Protein sequence: CASSSEFGFGNGLFF. The V call is TRBV11-2, the J call TRBJ1-4, with D unresolved. The ends were cut back, 4 bases at V and 13 bases at J, with 22 bases in the middle. CDR1 and CDR2 from the germline V gene are SGHAT and FQNNGV. The CDR3 has 15 amino acids.

V gene TRBV15 combines with J gene TRBJ2-7; weak D call: TRBD2 (7 bases). Trimming removed 3 bases at V and 1 base at J, with 16 bases between. The CDR3 loop spans 16 amino acids. Germline CDR1 reads LNHNV; CDR2 reads YYDKDF (reference sequence). The CDR3 nucleotides read TGTGCCACCAGCAGGTGGGGGGGCGAGGGTTCCTACGAGCAGTACTTC. Encoded protein: CATSRWGGEGSYEQYF.

The chain carries TRBV5-1 and TRBJ1-1; a possible D gene is TRBD1 (6 bases). The CDR3 is made up of 16 amino acids. Trimming left V 4 bases short and J 7 bases short, with 23 bases between. Germline V gives CDR1 SGHRS, CDR2 YFSETQ. CDR3 protein: CASSLRGTPISGEAFF. The CDR3 nucleotides read TGCGCCAGCAGCCTCCGTGGGACACCAATCTCCGGTGAAGCTTTCTTT.

Here the CDR3 reads CASRPQGLPDTQYF. The CDR3 bases are TGTGCCAGCAGACCCCAGGGGCTCCCAGATACGCAGTATTTT. The chain combines TRBV6-5 with TRBJ2-3; the D gene is possibly TRBD1 (6 bases). This CDR3 region has 14 residues. The V and J ends lost 6 bases and 4 bases respectively, with 14 bases between them. Germline CDR1 reads MNHEY; CDR2 reads SVGAGI.

The chain links TRBV11-2 to TRBJ2-5, with D unclear. Trimming took 4 bases from V and 4 from J, leaving 13 bases between them. The CDR3 contains 14 residues. In germline, CDR1 is SGHAT, CDR2 FQNNGV. The CDR3 region is CASSSTPGRETQYF. The CDR3 DNA reads TGTGCCAGCAGCTCCACCCCAGGTAGAGAGACCCAGTACTTC. The whole variable domain, filled in from reference TRBV11-2 and TRBJ2-5, reads EAGVAQSPRYKIIEKRQSVAFWCNPISGHATLYWYQQILGQGPKLLIQFQNNGVVDDSQLPKDRFSAERLKGVDSTLKIQPAKLEDSAVYLCASSSTPGRETQYFGPGTRLLVL.

The rearrangement uses TRBV28 and TRBJ2-3, with TRBD2 matching 7 bases. V shed 11 bases and J 4 bases; nucleotides not matched to a gene: 6. The germline CDR1 and CDR2 sequences are MDHEN and SYDVKM. The CDR3 loop spans 12 amino acids. CDR3 sequence reads: CAWGRDPDTQYF. The CDR3 nucleotides read TGTGCCTGGGGGAGGGATCCAGATACGCAGTATTTT.

The chain's CDR3 is CAIQLVGTGGAETQYF. DNA for the CDR3: TGTGCCATCCAGTTAGTCGGGACAGGGGGCGCAGAGACCCAGTACTTC. The chain recombines TRBV28 with TRBJ2-5; 12 bases are a match to TRBD1. The CDR3 has 16 residues. Germline values: CDR1 MDHEN, CDR2 SYDVKM. The junction had 13 bases not matched to a gene; V was cut back by 10 bases and J by 4 bases.